This TCR beta chain was obtained from a study of shared clonotypes between healthy human individuals. The V gene's germline CDR1 is SGHTS and CDR2 YDEGEE. V shed 3 bases and J shed 8 bases, with 9 bases lying between them. This CDR3 comprises 12 residues. Study-wide points: Non-shared clonotypes were found to have lower generation probabilities than the clonotypes that were shared by all four of the sorted-subset donors. The study's rarefaction showed incomplete sorted-subset sequencing despite large depth.

This clone was found once. Its specificity is unknown. The input for sorted-subset replicate PCRs was around 210 ng DNA, 25,000 to 35,000 T cell genomes. Data came from immunoSEQ multiplex PCR; TCRdb stores just in-frame clones and leaves some out. Here the sample spans around 2,000,000 clones, approximately 95% being singletons. Naive CD8 cells lacked CD45RO, underwent positive selection for CCR7 and left out terminally differentiated effector memory CD45RA+ cells. This TCR derives from a man younger than 30 in good health. The sequenced sample consisted of naive CD8+ T cells sorted from blood. The chain carries TRBV5-8 and TRBJ2-1, with unresolved D. The CDR3: CASSSKVDEQFF. The CDR3 DNA is TGTGCCAGCAGCTCGAAGGTCGATGAGCAGTTCTTC.